This T cell receptor (beta chain) was observed in a study of early T cells in non-severe SARS-CoV-2 infection. Study summary: Bulk RNA taken from unsorted whole blood was sequenced, leaving chains unpaired.

Individual cDNA molecules were tagged with unique molecular identifiers, the study reported. TCRdb independently ran MiXCR on the 5' RACE reads; one entry per CDR3 protein. This sample yields about 69,000 distinct CDR3 sequences, of which over 10% are seen a single time; around 5% belongs to the top ten. Trimming removed 7 bases at V and 6 bases at J, with 9 bases between. Germline assignment: CDR1 SNHLY and CDR2 FYNNEI. This CDR3 is built from 12 residues. This clonotype was picked up a small number of times. Its antigen is still unknown. General study points: The VDJdb matching leaned toward anti-spike CD8 responses and overlooked private and CD4 specificities.

The sequence came from an adult who was a healthcare worker with PCR-confirmed SARS-CoV-2 infection or an uninfected control (not recorded which). The material was whole blood, obtained at baseline. The chain links TRBV2 to TRBJ1-4; D gene ambiguous. DNA of the CDR3: TGTGCCAGCAAAGTCGGTTATGAAAAACTGTTTTTT. Its translation is CASKVGYEKLFF.